A single sample is the source of the 30 T cell receptor beta chains below, sequenced in a study of shared clonotypes between healthy human individuals. Libraries were prepared by immunoSEQ multiplex PCR; TCRdb keeps only in-frame clonotypes and omits some of them. The repertoire holds 850,000 to 1,200,000 clones, with roughly 75% as singletons. Sequences were obtained from memory CD4+ T cells sorted from blood. Subset in this sample: CD45RA-negative fraction. Receptor source: a man aged 18 to 29 in good health.

The genes are TRBV29-1 and TRBJ2-3, with 8 bases fitting TRBD2. Germline V gene sequence: CDR1 SQVTM, CDR2 ANQGSEA. With V trimmed by 7 bases and J by 3 bases, 9 bases remained unmatched. The CDR3 sequence is 14 residues long. This chain's CDR3 is CSALLAVGTDTQYF. The DNA for the CDR3 is TGCAGCGCCCTACTAGCGGTCGGGACAGATACGCAGTATTTT.

This clone appeared a few times. The CDR3 DNA sequence: TGTGCCAGCAGCACCGGACAGGGAAAAGTGGATGGCTACACCTTC. Its protein is CASSTGQGKVDGYTF. This chain joins TRBV11-1 and TRBJ1-2; 8 positions match TRBD1. Trimming cost V 5 bases and J 6 bases; bases outside gene matches: 11. Germline-derived CDR1 and CDR2 are SGHAT and FQDESV (reference sequence). There are 15 residues in the CDR3.

The chain carries TRBV6-5 and TRBJ1-4; TRBD1 aligns across 7 bases. V lost 0 bases and J lost 5; bases outside the gene matches: 0. The CDR3 length is 14 residues. CDR1 is MNHEY, CDR2 SVGAGI, per germline. The CDR3 nucleotides are TGTGCCAGCAGTTACTCGACAGGGAATGAAAAACTGTTTTTT. This codes for CASSYSTGNEKLFF.

The genes are TRBV6-4 and TRBJ2-7, with 12 bases matching TRBD2. This CDR3 has 15 amino acids. Unmatched junction bases numbered 5, after V lost 2 bases and J lost 6 bases. In germline, CDR1 is MRHNA, CDR2 SNTAGT. Here the CDR3 reads CASSDPSGRASEQYF. CDR3 bases: TGTGCCAGCAGTGACCCTAGCGGGAGGGCCTCCGAGCAGTACTTC.

The J gene is TRBJ1-2, the V gene TRBV27; possible D gene TRBD1, 5 bases. The germline V gene has CDR1 MNHEY and CDR2 SMNVEV (reference sequence). The ends were cut back, 2 bases at V and 13 bases at J, with 14 bases in the middle. This CDR3 region has 12 residues. The CDR3 DNA reads as TGTGCCAGCAGTTTAGGGGGGTTAGTCGTCACCTTC. Protein sequence: CASSLGGLVVTF.

The gene calls are TRBV5-1 and TRBJ2-1; D may be TRBD1 (5 bases). The CDR3 has 14 residues. Germline CDR1 and CDR2: SGHRS and YFSETQ. Trimming cost V 5 bases and J 7 bases, with 16 bases left between them. The CDR3 bases are TGCGCCAGCAGTAGGCTTCAGGGTCGGAATGAGCAGTTCTTC. This translates into CASSRLQGRNEQFF.

This chain connects TRBV18 to TRBJ2-5; 10 bases are a match to TRBD1. The CDR3 is 19 amino acids. After removal of 5 bases from V and 4 bases from J, the junction contained 19 bases not matched to a gene. From germline, CDR1 is KGHSH and CDR2 LQKENI. The CDR3 nucleotides read TGTGCCAGCTCATCTCAACCGTTTAGAGACAGGGGGCGAAGAGAGACCCAGTACTTC. Translating gives CASSSQPFRDRGRRETQYF.

The V and J genes are TRBV18 and TRBJ2-6; 7 bases line up with TRBD1. Germline CDR1 KGHSH, CDR2 LQKENI. Trimming at V came to 3 bases and at J to 0 bases, leaving 5 bases not matched to a gene. There are 17 residues in the CDR3. The CDR3 loop is CASSPVAGGSGANVLTF. The DNA for the CDR3 is TGTGCCAGCTCACCGGTGGCAGGGGGCTCTGGGGCCAACGTCCTGACTTTC. Combining the CDR3 with reference TRBV18 and TRBJ2-6 gives the whole variable domain NAGVMQNPRHLVRRRGQEARLRCSPMKGHSHVYWYRQLPEEGLKFMVYLQKENIIDESGMPKERFSAEFPKEGPSILRIQQVVRGDSAAYFCASSPVAGGSGANVLTFGAGSRLTVL.

The chain is built from TRBV7-2 and TRBJ2-7; D ambiguous. The CDR3 extends over 15 amino acids. CDR1 and CDR2 from the germline V gene are SGHTA and FQGNSA. V was pared by 1 base and J by 2 bases, with 12 bases between. The DNA for the CDR3 is TGTGCCAGCAGCTTAGTGTCTGCGCTACCCTACGAGCAGTACTTC. Amino acid sequence: CASSLVSALPYEQYF. Full variable domain (missing parts from reference TRBV7-2 and TRBJ2-7): GAGVSQSPSNKVTEKGKDVELRCDPISGHTALYWYRQSLGQGLEFLIYFQGNSAPDKSGLPSDRFSAERTGGSVSTLTIQRTQQEDSAVYLCASSLVSALPYEQYFGPGTRLTVT.

This chain uses TRBV5-1 with TRBJ2-1, with D perhaps being TRBD1 or TRBD2 (7 bases each). Trimming removed 0 bases from V and 2 bases from J, with 12 bases in between. Per germline, CDR1 SGHRS and CDR2 YFSETQ. There are 16 residues in the CDR3. The CDR3 region has the DNA TGCGCCAGCAGCTTGGTGGGAGGGGGCACCTACAATGAGCAGTTCTTC. Its translation is CASSLVGGGTYNEQFF.

Notes on this clone: This may stem from a read error, because a much larger clone lies one nucleotide away. The rearrangement joins TRBV9 to TRBJ1-4; 7 bases fit TRBD1. Germline V gene data show CDR1 as SGDLS and CDR2 as YYNGEE. V lost 3 bases, J lost 2 bases, and 1 base stayed unmatched. The CDR3 spans 14 residues. In DNA form, the CDR3 reads TGTGCCAGCAGCGCGGGACAGACTAATGAAAAACTGTTTTTT. Translated, it gives CASSAGQTNEKLFF.

This chain uses TRBV27 with TRBJ2-7, with D possibly matching TRBD2 (6 bases). This CDR3 region has 15 residues. Trimming stripped 5 bases from V and 0 bases from J, with 14 bases between. CDR1 and CDR2 (germline): MNHEY, SMNVEV (reference sequence). This chain's CDR3 is CASSPTSGSSYEQYF. For the CDR3, the DNA is TGTGCCAGCAGTCCGACTAGTGGGAGCTCCTACGAGCAGTACTTC.

V gene TRBV19 combines with J gene TRBJ2-3; D possibly corresponds to TRBD1 (5 bases). Deletions cut 3 bases from V and 7 bases from J, with 14 bases between. Germline V gives CDR1 LNHDA, CDR2 SQIVND (reference sequence). CDR3 length: 14 amino acids. The CDR3 sequence: CASSMNPGQNTQYF. CDR3 in DNA: TGTGCCAGTAGTATGAACCCTGGACAAAATACGCAGTATTTT. The full variable domain, rest sourced from reference TRBV19 and TRBJ2-3, is DGGITQSPKYLFRKEGQNVTLSCEQNLNHDAMYWYRQDPGQGLRLIYYSQIVNDFQKGDIAEGYSVSREKKESFPLTVTSAQKNPTAFYLCASSMNPGQNTQYFGPGTRLTVL.

Comment on this clone: This CDR3 is also generated by other DNA sequences in the sample. The chain uses TRBV20-1 and TRBJ2-7; D gene uncertain. The ends were cut back, 3 bases at V and 3 bases at J, with 6 bases in the middle. Germline assignment: CDR1 DFQATT and CDR2 SNEGSKA (reference sequence). The CDR3 runs 11 residues. In nucleotides, the CDR3 is TGCAGTGCTAGTGTCGGCTACGAGCAGTACTTC. Amino acid sequence: CSASVGYEQYF.

As for this clone: The junction departs from the called germline gene at one end, perhaps through a read error. This sequence joins TRBV7-7 and TRBJ2-5; 11 bases agree with TRBD2. Germline CDR1 SSHAT, CDR2 FNYEAQ (reference sequence). CDR3 length: 15 amino acids. The CDR3 here is CASSLGLAGSETQYF. The CDR3 DNA reads as TGTGCTAGCAGCTTAGGACTAGCGGGCTCAGAGACCCAGTACTTC.

The CDR3 DNA reads TGTGCCAGCAGCTTCCGTGGACTAGCGGGGGAGGAGACCCAGTACTTC. It codes for CASSFRGLAGEETQYF. The chain is built from TRBV11-2 and TRBJ2-5, with 13 bases aligning to TRBD2. Germline CDR1 is SGHAT and CDR2 is FQNNGV. The V segment lost 3 bases and the J segment 5 bases; nucleotides outside the gene matches: 6. This CDR3 has 16 residues.

The J gene is TRBJ2-1, the V gene TRBV6-1; TRBD2 might be the D (7 bases). Trimming took off 4 bases at V and 7 bases at J, with 20 bases between the two ends. This CDR3 is built from 16 residues. The V gene's germline CDR1 is MNHNS and CDR2 SASEGT. The CDR3 region has the DNA TGTGCCAGCAGTGCGCTTGGGGCGGGGGCTGGTAATGAGCAGTTCTTC. It specifies CASSALGAGAGNEQFF.

The chain links TRBV14 to TRBJ1-1, with D unclear. Trimming took off 0 bases at V and 10 bases at J, with 9 bases between the two ends. Germline assignment: CDR1 SGHDN and CDR2 FVKESK. This CDR3 is 12 amino acids long. The CDR3 spells CASSQDSPLAFF. The CDR3 nucleotides read TGTGCCAGCAGCCAAGACAGTCCGTTAGCTTTCTTT.

This clone appeared a few times. V usage is TRBV10-3 and J usage is TRBJ1-5; 8 positions agree with TRBD1. Germline V gives CDR1 ENHRY, CDR2 SYGVKD. V shed 8 bases and J 2 bases; nucleotides not matched to a gene: 14. The CDR3 totals 17 residues. As DNA, the CDR3 is TGTGCCATCGGCCAGGGGGCAATGAGTAGCGGCAATCAGCCCCAGCATTTT. It specifies CAIGQGAMSSGNQPQHF.

This chain joins TRBV9 and TRBJ2-7; D might be TRBD2 (6 bases). The V end was cut by 4 bases, the J end by 5 bases, with 19 bases between. CDR1 SGDLS and CDR2 YYNGEE come from the germline V gene. This CDR3 comprises 15 residues. The CDR3 loop is CASSSRGTQGDEQYF. In DNA form, the CDR3 reads TGTGCCAGCAGCAGTCGCGGGACCCAGGGCGACGAGCAGTACTTC.

This clone has only one observation. The sample contains more than one DNA sequence encoding this CDR3. The gene calls are TRBV20-1 and TRBJ2-5; unclear D gene. Germline V lookup: CDR1 DFQATT, CDR2 SNEGSKA (reference sequence). There are 11 residues in the CDR3. Trimming cost V 7 bases and J 0 bases, with 6 bases left between them. CDR3 nucleotide sequence: TGCAGTGGGGAAAACCAAGAGACCCAGTACTTC. Its protein product is CSGENQETQYF.

This clone was seen more than once but under ten times. The V gene is TRBV7-3, the J gene TRBJ2-1; the match to TRBD2 covers 11 bases. Germline CDR1 is SGHTA and CDR2 is FQGTGA. The CDR3 consists of 16 residues. The junction had 5 bases not matched to a gene; V was cut back by 3 bases and J by 4 bases. In DNA, the CDR3 is TGTGCCAGCAGCTTGTCCACTAGCGGGGGATACAATGAGCAGTTCTTC. Translated, it gives CASSLSTSGGYNEQFF.

In its sample, this clone was seen once. The CDR3 here is CASSHPDRGINQPQHF. CDR3 coding DNA: TGCGCCAGCAGCCACCCGGACAGGGGGATCAATCAGCCCCAGCATTTT. The J gene is TRBJ1-5, the V gene TRBV4-1; TRBD1 aligns across 10 bases. CDR1 is MGHRA, CDR2 YSYEKL, per germline. The CDR3 runs to 16 residues. The V and J ends lost 3 bases and 3 bases, in that order; junction bases with no gene match: 5.

This clone occurred once. This chain uses TRBV7-9 with TRBJ1-1; D perhaps matches TRBD1 (5 bases). V was clipped by 1 base and J by 5 bases, with 20 bases between them. CDR3 length: 17 residues. Germline CDR1 is SEHNR and CDR2 is FQNEAQ (reference sequence). The CDR3 DNA sequence: TGTGCCAGCAGCTTAGGGCGGGGGGTCTGGCTCGGGACTGAAGCTTTCTTT. This gives the protein CASSLGRGVWLGTEAFF.

This sequence joins TRBV30 and TRBJ2-2; 9 nucleotides agree with TRBD1. CDR3 length equals 14 residues. V trimming: 5 bases; J trimming: 2 bases; junction bases outside the gene matches: 3. In germline, CDR1 is GTSNPN, CDR2 SVGIG (reference sequence). In DNA form, the CDR3 reads TGTGCCTGGGGACAGGGGCGAAACACCGGGGAGCTGTTTTTT. Encoded protein: CAWGQGRNTGELFF.

The chain recombines TRBV7-9 with TRBJ1-4, with 8 bases that match TRBD1. The CDR3 totals 14 residues. Germline loops: CDR1 SEHNR, CDR2 FQNEAQ (reference sequence). V lost 3 bases and J lost 8; bases outside the gene matches: 5. Here the CDR3 DNA reads TGTGCCAGCAGCTTGACAGGGGCGGGGGAAAAACTGTTTTTT. Residues: CASSLTGAGEKLFF.

This clone was seen repeatedly, ten times or more. The chain combines TRBV19 with TRBJ1-5, with TRBD1 matching over 9 bases. The junction had 12 bases not matched to a gene; V was cut back by 3 bases and J by 0 bases. Germline CDR1 reads LNHDA; CDR2 reads SQIVND (reference sequence). This CDR3 contains 19 residues. CDR3 in amino acids: CASSIFRTGEIYSNQPQHF. The CDR3 DNA reads as TGTGCCAGTAGTATTTTTCGGACAGGGGAGATCTATAGCAATCAGCCCCAGCATTTT. The full variable domain, in which reference TRBV19 and TRBJ1-5 provide the parts outside the CDR3, is DGGITQSPKYLFRKEGQNVTLSCEQNLNHDAMYWYRQDPGQGLRLIYYSQIVNDFQKGDIAEGYSVSREKKESFPLTVTSAQKNPTAFYLCASSIFRTGEIYSNQPQHFGDGTRLSIL.

The chain has TRBV6-5 and TRBJ1-2, with a tentative D call TRBD1 (6 bases). Looked up from germline, CDR1 is MNHEY and CDR2 is SVGAGI. The CDR3 runs to 13 residues. Trimming cost V 5 bases and J 8 bases, with 15 bases left between them. The DNA of the CDR3 is TGTGCCAGCAGTACCACAGGGCACGGCGGCTACACCTTC. Encoded protein: CASSTTGHGGYTF.

The chain employs TRBV7-2 and TRBJ1-2; D is possibly TRBD1 (5 bases). The germline V gene has CDR1 SGHTA and CDR2 FQGNSA. Trimming pared 4 bases from V and 7 bases from J, leaving 13 bases between. The CDR3 consists of 13 residues. CDR3 nucleotides: TGTGCCAGCAGCTCCCCGGGGCGGGTTGGCTACACCTTC. Its translation: CASSSPGRVGYTF.

This chain joins TRBV15 and TRBJ1-2; maybe TRBD1 (5 bases). The CDR3 is 13 residues long. Trimming took 1 base from V and 6 from J, leaving 9 bases between them. Germline V gene data show CDR1 as LNHNV and CDR2 as YYDKDF (reference sequence). For the CDR3, the DNA is TGTGCCACCAGCAGAGCAGGGATTGATGGCTACACCTTC. Protein product: CATSRAGIDGYTF.